The clone carrying this TCR beta chain was observed a few times. The read terminates 1 residue before the CDR3 end, so the remaining end is supplied by the germline J gene. The data originate from a study of sequential checkpoint blockade in melanoma. Turning to the study itself: Each arm's sequence ended with maintenance nivolumab. Matched biopsies came pretreatment and at week 13 for about 24 patients. 91 pretreatment tumor DNA samples were TCRβ immunosequenced.

Method: immunoSEQ multiplex PCR; TCRdb's copy keeps in-frame clones and lacks some. The table has 13,000 or so clones, approximately 30% seen once. Trimming left V 1 base short and J 3 bases short, with 5 bases between. This CDR3 has 13 amino acids. Germline V gene lookup returns CDR1 MNHNS and CDR2 SASEGT. Treatment: randomized to nivolumab then ipilimumab (arm A) or the reverse (arm B). DNA-damaging chemotherapy had not been given to any patient beforehand. Source: tumor tissue (inferred from file names), taken from a patient given nivolumab and ipilimumab in sequence. The chain links TRBV6-1 to TRBJ2-3; no definite D call. The sequence was collected from a human donor with melanoma. The CDR3 loop is CASSEGPTDTQYF. Partial CDR3 DNA: TGTGCCAGCAGTGAAGGACCGACAGATACGCAGTAT.